A selection of T cell receptor beta chains follows, all from one sample in a study of CD8 T cells in ankylosing spondylitis. TCRdb called the 5' RACE reads again in MiXCR, with one record for every CDR3 protein. The sample records around 770,000 distinct CDR3 sequences, roughly 12% being singletons. The sequenced sample was blood, either unsorted or a sorted T cell fraction (not recorded which). These receptors all stem from a male donor with ankylosing spondylitis. The CDR3 runs from the conserved cysteine through the conserved F or W. The order of the fields is V gene, clone size, J gene, D gene, CDR3 DNA, CDR3 protein. The D gene is left open where the match is weak. Only part of the rows carry a size: once, few, many, or a class if the clone is expanded.

v_gene: TRBV29-1; abundance: few; j_gene: TRBJ1-1; d_gene: -; CDR3nt: TGCAGCGGGAACGGACGGCCCAACACTGAAGCTTTCTTT; CDR3aa: CSGNGRPNTEAFF
v_gene: TRBV9; abundance: few; j_gene: TRBJ2-2; d_gene: -; CDR3nt: TGTGCCAGCAGCCCGAGGGTGGGGGCTGGGGAGCTGTTTTTT; CDR3aa: CASSPRVGAGELFF
v_gene: TRBV5-6; abundance: few; j_gene: TRBJ2-5; d_gene: TRBD1; CDR3nt: TGTGCCAGCAGACAGACAGGGACGGCGACCCAGTACTTC; CDR3aa: CASRQTGTATQYF
v_gene: TRBV6-5; abundance: -; j_gene: TRBJ1-6; d_gene: TRBD1; CDR3nt: TGTGCCAGCAGTAACGGACAGGGCATAGAATCACCCCTCCACTTT; CDR3aa: CASSNGQGIESPLHF
v_gene: TRBV5-1; abundance: -; j_gene: TRBJ1-1; d_gene: -; CDR3nt: TGCGCCAGCAGGCGCGCCGGGACGGACACTGAAGCTTTCTTT; CDR3aa: CASRRAGTDTEAFF
v_gene: TRBV2; abundance: -; j_gene: TRBJ1-1; d_gene: -; CDR3nt: TGTGCCAGCAGTGCTGAGAGGACAAGTGTCTTCTTT; CDR3aa: CASSAERTSVFF
v_gene: TRBV7-3; abundance: few; j_gene: TRBJ2-1; d_gene: TRBD1; CDR3nt: TGTGCCAGCAGCCGAGACCGGGACAGTACCGACAATGAGCAGTTCTTC; CDR3aa: CASSRDRDSTDNEQFF
v_gene: TRBV7-7; abundance: -; j_gene: TRBJ2-5; d_gene: -; CDR3nt: TGTGCTAGCAGCTTAGGTCCCCGCGACGGAGGGACCCAGTACTTC; CDR3aa: CASSLGPRDGGTQYF
v_gene: TRBV5-4; abundance: few; j_gene: TRBJ2-5; d_gene: -; CDR3nt: TGTGCCAGCAGCGGGTATCGCGGTTCCCAAGAGACCCAGTACTTC; CDR3aa: CASSGYRGSQETQYF
v_gene: TRBV12-3/TRBV12-4; abundance: many; j_gene: TRBJ2-5; d_gene: -; CDR3nt: TGTGCCAGCAGTGTAGGGCGCGAGGAAGAGACCCAGTACTTC; CDR3aa: CASSVGREEETQYF
v_gene: TRBV5-1; abundance: few; j_gene: TRBJ2-3; d_gene: -; CDR3nt: TGCGCCAGCAGAGGAGGGGGACGGGGGGCTGATACGCAGTATTTT; CDR3aa: CASRGGGRGADTQYF
v_gene: TRBV6-5; abundance: -; j_gene: TRBJ1-1; d_gene: -; CDR3nt: TGTGCCAGCAGTTACCCCGGGGACGGTACTACTGAAGCTTTCTTT; CDR3aa: CASSYPGDGTTEAFF
v_gene: TRBV28; abundance: few; j_gene: TRBJ1-2; d_gene: -; CDR3nt: TGTGCCAGCAGTTTAAGATCCGACAAGATAAGCACCTTC; CDR3aa: CASSLRSDKISTF
v_gene: TRBV12-3/TRBV12-4; abundance: many; j_gene: TRBJ1-5; d_gene: -; CDR3nt: TGTGCCAGCTCCCGGGTAGACCAGCCCCAGCATTTT; CDR3aa: CASSRVDQPQHF
v_gene: TRBV4-1; abundance: many; j_gene: TRBJ1-3; d_gene: -; CDR3nt: TGCGCCAGCAGCCGTGGGGCGATTACCTCTGGAAACACCATATATTTT; CDR3aa: CASSRGAITSGNTIYF
v_gene: TRBV29-1; abundance: few; j_gene: TRBJ2-1; d_gene: TRBD1; CDR3nt: TGCAGCGCAAGGGACAGGGGGGATGAAAATGAGCAGTTCTTC; CDR3aa: CSARDRGDENEQFF
v_gene: TRBV20-1; abundance: few; j_gene: TRBJ2-4; d_gene: TRBD2; CDR3nt: TGCAGTGCTATTCGGGAGGGGTGGGGCATTCAGTACTTC; CDR3aa: CSAIREGWGIQYF
v_gene: TRBV20-1; abundance: many; j_gene: TRBJ1-1; d_gene: -; CDR3nt: TGCAGTGCGGAGACTATGAACACTGAAGCTTTCTTT; CDR3aa: CSAETMNTEAFF
v_gene: TRBV27; abundance: -; j_gene: TRBJ2-7; d_gene: TRBD2; CDR3nt: TGTGCCAGCAGTTTAGCGGGAGCCCCCCACGAGCAGTACTTC; CDR3aa: CASSLAGAPHEQYF
v_gene: TRBV29-1; abundance: -; j_gene: TRBJ2-3; d_gene: -; CDR3nt: TGCAGCGTTGAAATGGGGGCCAGCACAGATACGCAGTATTTT; CDR3aa: CSVEMGASTDTQYF
v_gene: TRBV5-1; abundance: -; j_gene: TRBJ2-5; d_gene: TRBD1; CDR3nt: TGCGCCAGCAGCCGGACAGGGGGCCCAGAGACCCAGTACTTC; CDR3aa: CASSRTGGPETQYF
v_gene: TRBV12-3/TRBV12-4; abundance: many; j_gene: TRBJ1-5; d_gene: -; CDR3nt: TGTGCCAGCAGTTTAGGAGGGGTTCTTGAGGGTCAGCCCCAGCATTTT; CDR3aa: CASSLGGVLEGQPQHF
v_gene: TRBV6-1; abundance: few; j_gene: TRBJ2-5; d_gene: -; CDR3nt: TGTGCCAGCAGCCACGGACCGGCGGAGACCCAGTACTTC; CDR3aa: CASSHGPAETQYF
v_gene: TRBV6-1; abundance: -; j_gene: TRBJ2-7; d_gene: TRBD1; CDR3nt: TGTGCCACTCACCGGGACAGGGGTCGCGAGCAGTACTTC; CDR3aa: CATHRDRGREQYF
v_gene: TRBV7-6; abundance: many; j_gene: TRBJ2-1; d_gene: -; CDR3nt: TGTGCCAGCAGCCGACCTAGCGATGGTGGTGAGCAGTTCTTC; CDR3aa: CASSRPSDGGEQFF
v_gene: TRBV29-1; abundance: many; j_gene: TRBJ2-7; d_gene: -; CDR3nt: TGCAGCGTGAAGTCCCTCCGCCCCGGCGAGCAGTACTTC; CDR3aa: CSVKSLRPGEQYF
v_gene: TRBV20-1; abundance: -; j_gene: TRBJ2-7; d_gene: TRBD2; CDR3nt: TGCAGTGCCCCCCGGCGGGGGTCCTCCTACGAGCAGTACTTC; CDR3aa: CSAPRRGSSYEQYF
v_gene: TRBV20-1; abundance: many; j_gene: TRBJ1-5; d_gene: -; CDR3nt: TGCAGTGCTAGAGGGGGACGGCAGCCCCAGCATTTT; CDR3aa: CSARGGRQPQHF
v_gene: TRBV6-1; abundance: -; j_gene: TRBJ1-2; d_gene: TRBD1; CDR3nt: TGTGCCAGCAGAAAGGGGACAGGGGGCGTTGCCCTTAACTATGGCTACACCTTC; CDR3aa: CASRKGTGGVALNYGYTF
v_gene: TRBV5-8; abundance: few; j_gene: TRBJ2-7; d_gene: -; CDR3nt: TGTGCCAGCAGCTCCCAGGGGCTCGAGCAGTACTTC; CDR3aa: CASSSQGLEQYF
v_gene: TRBV20-1; abundance: few; j_gene: TRBJ2-5; d_gene: -; CDR3nt: TGCAGTGCTAGAGAAGGAGTAGCGTCTGGGACCCAGTACTTC; CDR3aa: CSAREGVASGTQYF
v_gene: TRBV6-5; abundance: -; j_gene: TRBJ1-2; d_gene: -; CDR3nt: TGTGCCAGCAGTTCCGCTTGGCAGGAATACTATGGCTACACCTTC; CDR3aa: CASSSAWQEYYGYTF
v_gene: TRBV2; abundance: few; j_gene: TRBJ1-2; d_gene: -; CDR3nt: TGTGCCAGCAGTGGTAACAGTCGTACGGGTGGCTACACCTTC; CDR3aa: CASSGNSRTGGYTF
v_gene: TRBV27; abundance: -; j_gene: TRBJ2-7; d_gene: TRBD2; CDR3nt: TGTGCCAGCAGGCTGGCGGGGGGCCACGAGCAGTACTTC; CDR3aa: CASRLAGGHEQYF
v_gene: TRBV25-1; abundance: -; j_gene: TRBJ2-3; d_gene: -; CDR3nt: TGTGCCAGCAGTGAATGGGTAGGAACTGATACGCAGTATTTT; CDR3aa: CASSEWVGTDTQYF
v_gene: TRBV7-2; abundance: -; j_gene: TRBJ2-1; d_gene: -; CDR3nt: TGTGCCAGCAGCTTATCGGGGTGGGGGAATGAGCAGTTCTTC; CDR3aa: CASSLSGWGNEQFF
v_gene: TRBV7-2; abundance: -; j_gene: TRBJ2-2; d_gene: TRBD2; CDR3nt: TGTGCCAGCAGCTCAGTATCCGGGACTAGCTACAACACCGGGGAGCTGTTTTTT; CDR3aa: CASSSVSGTSYNTGELFF
v_gene: TRBV9; abundance: many; j_gene: TRBJ2-1; d_gene: TRBD2; CDR3nt: TGTGCCAGCAGCGTAGTAGGAGCGGGATACAATGAGCAGTTCTTC; CDR3aa: CASSVVGAGYNEQFF
v_gene: TRBV7-9; abundance: few; j_gene: TRBJ2-6; d_gene: -; CDR3nt: TGTGCCAGCAGACCTAATTCTGGGGCCAACGTCCTGACTTTC; CDR3aa: CASRPNSGANVLTF
v_gene: TRBV29-1; abundance: -; j_gene: TRBJ1-2; d_gene: -; CDR3nt: TGCAGCGTTTTGGGGGTTCATGGCTACACCTTC; CDR3aa: CSVLGVHGYTF